One T cell receptor beta chain is described in this entry. What it recognizes is unknown. This record comes from a study of siplizumab effects on memory and regulatory T cells. Produced via immunoSEQ multiplex PCR; TCRdb's table is partial and in-frame only. This sample carries around 94,000 clones, 80% to 95% of them seen once, and the ten largest clones take around 1.1%. Study-wide points: Siplizumab produced a significant drop in alloreactive sequences attributable to unstimulated CD4+ memory cells.

Sequences were obtained from CD4+ T cells sorted from blood. The TCR sequence derives from a human donor in good health.

The CDR3 protein is CAWSTSVKNTEAFF. CDR3 DNA sequence: TGTGCCTGGAGTACCAGCGTAAAAAACACTGAAGCTTTCTTT. The J gene is TRBJ1-1, the V gene TRBV30; D unclear. Germline V gene sequence: CDR1 GTSNPN, CDR2 SVGIG (reference sequence). V was pared by 2 bases and J by 2 bases, with 12 bases between. The CDR3 covers 14 residues.